This TCR beta chain is from a study of shared clonotypes between healthy human individuals. Only in-frame clones appear in the TCRdb table, and some are missing; sequencing was by immunoSEQ multiplex PCR. The table lists about 700,000 clones, around 90% of them singletons. The CDR3 is made up of 13 amino acids. Trimming left V 4 bases short and J 8 bases short, with 15 bases between. The germline gives CDR1 SGDLS, CDR2 YYNGEE. Naive CD8 cells, CD45RO-negative and positively selected for CCR7, excluded terminally differentiated effector memory CD45RA+ cells. Donors were Caucasian adults residing in Nashville, Tennessee, USA.

This chain uses TRBV9 with TRBJ1-2; D gene uncertain. Sequencing was carried out using naive CD8+ T cells sorted from blood. The TCR comes from a man aged 30 to 39 in good health. The CDR3 protein is CASSPPPGKGYTF. CDR3 in DNA: TGTGCCAGCAGCCCGCCCCCCGGTAAAGGCTACACCTTC.